This T cell receptor (beta chain) was obtained from a study of T cells in Graves' hyperthyroidism and ophthalmopathy (dated by TCRdb to the late 2010s). For the wider study: Peripheral blood samples were taken at the time of initial diagnosis, prior to any treatment. A discovery cohort of roughly 100 patients, about 40 with Graves' ophthalmopathy and fewer than 65 with stable Graves' hyperthyroidism, was used to find distinguishing TCR V-J signatures. Whether ophthalmopathy could be predicted prospectively was tested in an independent validation cohort made up of 18 to 20 hyperthyroidism patients plus 17 patients who later progressed to ophthalmopathy. The roughly 100 discovery patients were randomly divided into training and test sets at a 7:3 ratio. Thyroid tissue and blood T-cell repertoires from over 5 Graves' hyperthyroidism patients were also compared in the study. Once sampling was done, hyperthyroidism patients were given methimazole at a starting dose of 30 mg daily, whereas ophthalmopathy patients were given high-dose intravenous methylprednisolone. The paper describes TCR Vbeta CDR3 sequencing of 135 peripheral blood samples, made up of roughly 40 ophthalmopathy patients, more than 70 hyperthyroidism patients and 17 progressor patients.

This clonotype has a handful of counts. Its target antigen remains unknown. A much more abundant neighbour one base away suggests this may be a read error. Stable Graves' hyperthyroidism was defined as the absence of progression to ophthalmopathy over 18 months of follow-up. The hyperthyroidism patients were between 18 and 65 years old and newly diagnosed, with a disease duration of less than 2 months. Exclusion was applied to patients with uncontrolled infections, other autoimmune diseases, pregnancy or lactation. Clinical symptoms, serum thyroxine and TRAb, thyroid ultrasound, and orbital computed tomography formed the basis for the diagnoses. PBMCs were isolated from 10 ml of fresh peripheral blood by Ficoll-Paque density gradient centrifugation. Total RNA was extracted with Trizol reagent, and quality was checked on an Agilent 2100 Bioanalyzer. On the study overall, not on this receptor specifically: Blood samples also contained most of the expanded thyroid clonotypes (frequency above 0.001), which suggests that blood repertoires may reflect thyroid immune responses. Sample size was not statistically predetermined, and blinding of investigators to group allocation was not performed. A model built on a 13 V-J signature distinguished ophthalmopathy from stable hyperthyroidism, reaching about 88% sensitivity and about 81% specificity in cross-validation and 80%/75% in testing. In validation, the model predicted progression to ophthalmopathy with around 71% sensitivity and around 72% specificity, a median of about six months before onset.

The TCR beta CDR3 regions were amplified from the RNA transcripts. The first round of RT-PCR for the TCR CDR3 was performed with the HTBI primer set and the Qiagen OneStep RT-PCR kit. Libraries were constructed in a second round of multiplex PCR, after which size selection and purification were carried out. Paired-end sequencing of the libraries was performed with 100 bp reads on an Illumina HiSeq2000. Per the original workflow: SOAPnuke was used to process the raw data, throwing out any read that contained adapters or uncalled bases, had a mean Phred below 15, or lacked an exact constant-primer or identifier match. High-quality paired reads were merged with COPE v1.2.5, and unique nucleotide sequences were defined as clonotypes. MiTCR v1.1 was used to align clonotypes to the IMGT TRBV, TRBD and TRBJ reference segments. Analysis was restricted to V-J combinations with a frequency above 0.0001, which covered approximately 99% of repertoires. A TCS score was defined as the ratio of F50 (clonal expansion) to E x V (chaos), with BLOSUM62-based TCRdist applied between CDR3 peptides within each V-J. Welch's t-statistics and random forest reduced around 510 V-J features to roughly 13, which were used in a naive Bayes classifier (R e1071). The similarity between thyroid and blood repertoires was quantified using the Morisita-Horn index. TCRdb reran the public reads through fastp at Q25 and MiXCR, keeping productive beta chains. Every entry covers one CDR3 protein and lists the most common genes and DNA from its rows. The V and J calls reflect TCRdb's pipeline rather than the authors' work. For this sample the table gives roughly 100,000 distinct CDR3 sequences, of which 47% were detected only once. In total, the top ten clones hold about 26% of the sample.

The source of this sequence is a man aged 40-49 years with Graves' hyperthyroidism. Sequenced input: blood.

CDR3 loop: CSAGVPLAGGDYEQYF. The DNA sequence reads TGCAGTGCTGGGGTCCCTCTAGCGGGAGGTGATTACGAGCAGTACTTC. The chain employs TRBV20-1 and TRBJ2-7, and 11 junction bases match TRBD2. Trimming accounts for 5 bases at V and 4 bases at J, while the number of junction bases matched to no gene is 13. From the cysteine up to the phenylalanine, the CDR3 has a length of 16 residues. The sequence is cut down to CDR3 DNA, 48 bases in frame from base 1. Per the germline V gene (reference sequence), DFQATT is the CDR1 and SNEGSKA is the CDR2.